The 4 T cell receptor beta chains below come from one sample, sequenced in a study of blood T cells in healthy people across ages. PCR was performed a second time for about 7 to 11 cycles using a sample-barcoded 5' primer and a J-beta primer mix. TCRdb independently ran MiXCR on the 5' RACE reads; one entry per CDR3 protein. Found here are more than 1.4 million distinct CDR3 sequences, 40% to 50% of them singletons; the top ten hold 7.9%. Sequenced sample: blood. The source of these receptors is a woman under 30 in good health.

This sequence joins TRBV9 and TRBJ1-2; a weak D match, TRBD1 (5 bases). The germline V and J ends were trimmed by 1 base and 8 bases, with 21 bases remaining between them. CDR3 length: 16 residues. Germline CDR1 reads SGDLS; CDR2 reads YYNGEE. This CDR3 reads CASSVRFTGTSVGYTF. In DNA, the CDR3 is TGTGCCAGCAGCGTACGGTTCACCGGGACCTCCGTGGGCTACACCTTC.

This clonotype occurred a few times. The genes are TRBV25-1 and TRBJ2-2; the match to TRBD2 covers 8 bases. The V and J ends lost 1 base and 3 bases, in that order; junction bases with no gene match: 7. The CDR3 extends over 17 amino acids. The germline V gene encodes CDR1 MGHDK and CDR2 SYGVNS. CDR3 nucleotide sequence: TGTGCCAGCAGTGAATTTCGACTGACTAGCGACACCGGGGAGCTGTTTTTT. Residues: CASSEFRLTSDTGELFF.

V usage is TRBV20-1 and J usage is TRBJ2-7; 7 bases fit TRBD1. Germline CDR1 DFQATT, CDR2 SNEGSKA (reference sequence). The V gene end was trimmed by 3 bases and the J gene end by 0 bases; junction bases not matched to a gene: 5. The CDR3 totals 14 residues. The CDR3 nucleotides are TGCAGTGCTAGTCCCTGGGACAGCTCCTACGAGCAGTACTTC. Encoded protein: CSASPWDSSYEQYF.

In this sample, this clonotype turned up a few times. CDR3 sequence: CASSFISGSSYNEQFF. CDR3 in DNA: TGCGCCAGCAGCTTCATTAGCGGGAGTTCCTACAATGAGCAGTTCTTC. The chain recombines TRBV5-1 with TRBJ2-1, with 9 bases matching TRBD2. V lost 2 bases and J lost 1; bases outside the gene matches: 4. This CDR3 spans 16 amino acids. CDR1 SGHRS and CDR2 YFSETQ come from the germline V gene.